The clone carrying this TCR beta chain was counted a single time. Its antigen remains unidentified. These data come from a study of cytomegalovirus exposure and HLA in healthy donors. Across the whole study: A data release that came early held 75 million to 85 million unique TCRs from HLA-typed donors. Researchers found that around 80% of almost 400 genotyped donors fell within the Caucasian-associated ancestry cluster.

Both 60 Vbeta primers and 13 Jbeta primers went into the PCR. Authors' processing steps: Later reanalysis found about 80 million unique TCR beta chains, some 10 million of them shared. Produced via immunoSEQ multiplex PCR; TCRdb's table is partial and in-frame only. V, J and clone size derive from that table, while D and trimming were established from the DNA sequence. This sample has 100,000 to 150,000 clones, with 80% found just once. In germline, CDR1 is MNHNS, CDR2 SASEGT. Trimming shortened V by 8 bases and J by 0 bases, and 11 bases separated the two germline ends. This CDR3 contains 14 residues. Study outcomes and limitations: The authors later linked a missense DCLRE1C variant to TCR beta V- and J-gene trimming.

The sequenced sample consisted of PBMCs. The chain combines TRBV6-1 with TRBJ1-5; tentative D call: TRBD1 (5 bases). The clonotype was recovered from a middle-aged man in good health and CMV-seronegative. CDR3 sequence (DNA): TGTGCCAGCGGAATGGGGGGTAGCAATCAGCCCCAGCATTTT. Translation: CASGMGGSNQPQHF.